This is a list of T cell receptor beta chains from one sample in a study of blood T cell repertoires in COVID-19. Assay used: immunoSEQ multiplex PCR; TCRdb lists only in-frame clones, some missing. The sample consists of more than 95,000 clones, more than 80% of them appearing once. Sequencing was carried out using peripheral blood. Source of these receptors: a woman in her sixties or seventies with acute or convalescent COVID-19. CDR3s include the opening cysteine and the closing phenylalanine or tryptophan. D genes are given only for firm matches. Clone sizes are given selectively: once, few, many, or a class where the clone is expanded.

j_gene,len,v_gene,d_gene,abundance,CDR3aa,CDR3nt
TRBJ2-5,16,TRBV3-1/TRBV3-2,TRBD2,-,CASSPGTSGGAETQYF,TGTGCCAGCAGCCCCGGGACTAGCGGGGGGGCGGAGACCCAGTACTTC
TRBJ1-6,15,TRBV4-1,TRBD1,-,CASSPMDRGNSPLHF,TGCGCCAGCAGCCCCATGGACAGGGGGAATTCACCCCTCCACTTT
TRBJ1-5,15,TRBV3-1/TRBV3-2,-,-,CASSQDAGSNQPQHF,TGTGCCAGCAGCCAAGACGCGGGGAGCAATCAGCCCCAGCATTTT
TRBJ1-2,15,TRBV2,-,-,CASPPAAGGEGGYTF,TGTGCCAGCCCCCCGGCGGCGGGAGGGGAGGGGGGCTACACCTTC
TRBJ1-1,16,TRBV29-1,-,few,CSVEDLEGSQNTEAFF,TGCAGCGTTGAAGATCTTGAGGGCTCCCAGAACACTGAAGCTTTCTTT
TRBJ2-3,15,TRBV20-1,TRBD1,once,CSASPGQALTDTQYF,TGCAGTGCTAGTCCGGGACAGGCTCTCACAGATACGCAGTATTTT
TRBJ1-5,16,TRBV19,TRBD1,-,CASSRRQGASNQPQHF,TGTGCCAGTAGTAGACGACAGGGGGCTAGCAATCAGCCCCAGCATTTT
TRBJ1-4,13,TRBV7-2,-,few,CASSYPVGEKLFF,TGTGCCAGCAGCTACCCGGTCGGTGAAAAACTGTTTTTT
TRBJ2-7,13,TRBV4-3,TRBD1,-,CASSRDRGFGQYF,TGCGCCAGCAGCCGGGACAGGGGATTTGGGCAGTACTTC
TRBJ1-2,14,TRBV7-2,TRBD1,-,CASATGTGTWGYTF,TGTGCCAGCGCAACCGGGACAGGGACGTGGGGCTACACCTTC
TRBJ1-5,13,TRBV19,-,-,CASSTARGQPQHF,TGTGCCAGTAGTACGGCGCGGGGACAGCCCCAGCATTTT
TRBJ1-2,13,TRBV19,-,-,CASKEPDRYGYTF,TGTGCCAGTAAGGAGCCCGATAGGTATGGCTACACCTTC
TRBJ1-2,13,TRBV24-1,-,-,CATSEGAFYGYTF,TGTGCCACCAGTGAAGGGGCCTTCTATGGCTACACCTTC
TRBJ1-2,13,TRBV18,-,-,CASSPSLEGGYTF,TGTGCCAGCTCACCAAGCCTAGAAGGTGGCTACACCTTC
TRBJ1-3,15,TRBV7-2,-,once,CASSLVGAAGNTIYF,TGTGCCAGCAGCTTAGTGGGGGCAGCTGGAAACACCATATATTTT
TRBJ2-1,15,TRBV6-5,-,once,CASRRSMSSYNEQFF,TGTGCCAGCAGGCGTTCAATGAGCTCCTACAATGAGCAGTTCTTC
TRBJ2-5,13,TRBV2,TRBD2,-,CASSAGGVETQYF,TGTGCCAGCAGCGCGGGGGGGGTGGAGACCCAGTACTTC
TRBJ2-3,15,TRBV11-3,-,once,CASSSRTESTDTQYF,TGTGCCAGCAGCTCCCGGACAGAAAGCACAGATACGCAGTATTTT
TRBJ2-7,11,TRBV5-4,-,-,CASTGEYEQYF,TGTGCCAGTACGGGTGAATACGAGCAGTACTTC
TRBJ2-4,16,TRBV18,-,-,CASSPTAGRAKNIQYF,TGTGCCAGCTCACCAACGGCGGGGAGGGCCAAAAACATTCAGTACTTC
TRBJ2-1,12,TRBV6-1,-,-,CASSDYDNEQFF,TGTGCCAGCAGTGACTACGACAATGAGCAGTTCTTC
TRBJ1-3,15,TRBV20-1,TRBD1,-,CSASTTQGLGNTIYF,TGCAGTGCCAGTACGACACAGGGGCTTGGAAACACCATATATTTT
TRBJ2-5,14,TRBV6-5,TRBD2,-,CASRIRGGQETQYF,TGTGCCAGCAGAATCCGGGGGGGCCAAGAGACCCAGTACTTC
TRBJ1-2,15,TRBV5-5,TRBD1,-,CASSLEQGANYGYTF,TGTGCCAGCAGCTTGGAACAGGGGGCGAACTATGGCTACACCTTC
TRBJ1-2,16,TRBV28,TRBD1,-,CASHDTLGQGLGGYTF,TGTGCCAGCCACGATACCCTTGGACAGGGGCTAGGTGGCTACACCTTC
TRBJ2-7,15,TRBV9,TRBD2,-,CASSVASSGGYEQYF,TGTGCCAGCAGCGTAGCTTCTAGCGGGGGCTACGAGCAGTACTTC
TRBJ2-5,15,TRBV11-2,-,-,CASSLIRGQGETQYF,TGTGCCAGCAGCTTAATTAGGGGCCAGGGAGAGACCCAGTACTTC
TRBJ1-2,11,TRBV2,-,-,CASRGNYGYTF,TGTGCCAGCCGGGGGAACTATGGCTACACCTTC
TRBJ2-1,16,TRBV19,-,-,CASSMAGRYSYNEQFF,TGTGCCAGTAGTATGGCAGGAAGGTACTCCTACAATGAGCAGTTCTTC
TRBJ1-3,14,TRBV15,-,-,CATSLYRAGNTIYF,TGTGCCACCAGCTTATACAGGGCTGGAAACACCATATATTTT
TRBJ2-1,16,TRBV20-1,TRBD1,-,CSASVGGTSSYNEQFF,TGCAGTGCTAGTGTAGGGGGCACGAGCTCCTACAATGAGCAGTTCTTC
TRBJ2-2,13,TRBV12-3/TRBV12-4,-,-,CASSLGPTGELFF,TGTGCCAGCAGTTTGGGGCCCACCGGGGAGCTGTTTTTT
TRBJ1-1,13,TRBV28,-,-,CASSSPGNTEAFF,TGTGCCAGCAGTTCCCCGGGGAACACTGAAGCTTTCTTT
TRBJ2-1,13,TRBV5-8,-,few,CATRRILYNEQFF,TGTGCCACAAGGAGAATTTTATACAATGAGCAGTTCTTC
TRBJ1-6,14,TRBV15,-,-,CATGGTQGVSPLHF,TGTGCCACCGGGGGGACCCAGGGTGTTTCACCCCTCCACTTT
TRBJ2-3,16,TRBV6-6,-,-,CASSYSRGRSTDTQYF,TGTGCCAGCAGTTACTCGAGGGGGAGAAGCACAGATACGCAGTATTTT
TRBJ2-5,14,TRBV6-5,TRBD1,-,CASTFGQVQETQYF,TGTGCCAGCACCTTCGGACAGGTCCAAGAGACCCAGTACTTC
TRBJ2-7,16,TRBV19,-,-,CASSIDNPAGGYEQYF,TGTGCCAGTAGTATAGACAACCCCGCCGGGGGTTACGAGCAGTACTTC
TRBJ2-3,14,TRBV2,TRBD1,-,CASKGDRTRGTQYF,TGTGCCAGCAAAGGGGACAGGACCAGGGGTACGCAGTATTTT
TRBJ2-3,18,TRBV7-9,-,few,CASSSSIIPAGASDTQYF,TGTGCCAGCAGCTCATCCATCATTCCGGCGGGGGCCTCAGATACGCAGTATTTT
TRBJ1-1,14,TRBV19,-,-,CASSITGGDTEAFF,TGTGCCAGTAGTATTACAGGAGGGGACACTGAAGCTTTCTTT
TRBJ2-7,16,TRBV7-2,-,-,CASSLVPGKTTYEQYF,TGTGCCAGCAGCTTAGTTCCGGGCAAGACTACCTACGAGCAGTACTTC
TRBJ2-3,17,TRBV7-2,TRBD2,-,CASSHRGAGGFTDTQYF,TGTGCCAGCAGCCACAGAGGAGCGGGGGGGTTCACAGATACGCAGTATTTT
TRBJ1-1,15,TRBV27,-,-,CASSLGGALNTEAFF,TGTGCCAGCAGTTTGGGCGGGGCCTTGAACACTGAAGCTTTCTTT
TRBJ2-1,14,TRBV2,TRBD2,-,CASRRGGALNEQFF,TGTGCCAGCAGGAGGGGAGGGGCTCTCAATGAGCAGTTCTTC
TRBJ2-5,13,TRBV18,TRBD1,-,CASSRQGEETQYF,TGTGCCAGCTCACGACAGGGGGAAGAGACCCAGTACTTC